Below are 22 T cell receptor beta chains sequenced from a single sample in a study of T cells after yellow fever vaccination. One entry per CDR3 protein, called by TCRdb with MiXCR from the 5' RACE reads. The sample lists 360,000 or so distinct CDR3 sequences, under 14% occurring once. The sequencing used PBMCs, collected on the day of the first yellow fever vaccination. Source of these receptors: a man aged 18 to 35 who received the YFV17D yellow fever vaccine.

This clonotype was detected a few times. This chain connects TRBV12-3 or TRBV12-4 to TRBJ2-5; 7 nucleotides match TRBD2. The V segment lost 6 bases and the J segment 5 bases; nucleotides outside the gene matches: 21. This CDR3 has 18 residues. CDR3: CASRPHLGAGRGDETQYF. The CDR3 DNA reads as TGTGCCAGCAGACCTCACCTTGGGGCTGGACGGGGGGATGAGACCCAGTACTTC.

This clonotype was found a few times. The chain is built from TRBV7-2 and TRBJ1-5; D is unresolved. The CDR3 is made up of 14 amino acids. Per the germline V gene, CDR1 is SGHTA and CDR2 is FQGNSA. V was cut by 1 base and J by 2 bases, with 6 bases left in between. The CDR3 reads CASSLGRRNQPQHF. The DNA for the CDR3 is TGTGCCAGCAGCTTAGGGCGACGCAATCAGCCCCAGCATTTT.

V usage is TRBV6-5 and J usage is TRBJ1-6; D remains unclear. Deletions cut 4 bases from V and 10 bases from J, with 14 bases between. The CDR3 loop spans 14 amino acids. The germline CDR1 and CDR2 sequences are MNHEY and SVGAGI. CDR3 sequence: CASSSRRLGSPLHF. In DNA form, the CDR3 reads TGTGCCAGCAGTTCTCGCCGCTTGGGCTCACCCCTCCACTTT.

The chain is built from TRBV9 and TRBJ1-5, with 9 bases identical to TRBD1. Losses at the gene ends were 3 bases for V and 7 bases for J; bases not matched to a gene: 8. Germline-derived CDR1 and CDR2 are SGDLS and YYNGEE. This CDR3 comprises 15 residues. CDR3 nucleotide sequence: TGTGCCAGCAGCGCGGGACAGGGTTTCAGACAGCCCCAGCATTTT. Protein sequence: CASSAGQGFRQPQHF.

The V gene is TRBV7-2, the J gene TRBJ1-1; no clear D gene. Per germline, CDR1 SGHTA and CDR2 FQGNSA. The CDR3 extends over 13 amino acids. V was cut by 3 bases and J by 0 bases, with 5 bases left in between. The chain's CDR3 is CASSFYLNTEAFF. The CDR3 region has the DNA TGTGCCAGCAGCTTTTACTTGAACACTGAAGCTTTCTTT.

In its sample, this clonotype was seen once. The chain combines TRBV7-9 with TRBJ1-1, with unresolved D. This CDR3 spans 15 amino acids. CDR1 is SEHNR and CDR2 is FQNEAQ in the germline V gene (reference sequence). Trimming shortened V by 2 bases and J by 3 bases, and 13 bases separated the two germline ends. CDR3 region: CASSLLYAGDTEAFF. The CDR3 DNA sequence: TGTGCCAGCAGCTTACTTTACGCCGGGGACACTGAAGCTTTCTTT.

V and J are TRBV7-6 and TRBJ2-2, with no clear D. Deletions cut 1 base from V and 3 bases from J, with 9 bases between. The CDR3 length is 15 residues. Germline CDR1 and CDR2: SGHVS and FNYEAQ. CDR3 nucleotide sequence: TGTGCCAGCAGCTTAGAGCTGGGCCACACCGGGGAGCTGTTTTTT. Protein sequence: CASSLELGHTGELFF.

Details on this clonotype: Germline is not matched at one junction end, which may reflect a read error. In DNA form, the CDR3 reads TGTGCCACCAGCAGAGCCGGGCGGGGGGCACATACGCGGTATTTT. As protein: CATSRAGRGAHTRYF. V usage is TRBV15 and J usage is TRBJ2-3, with 8 bases aligning to TRBD2. The CDR3 sequence is 15 residues long. Germline-derived CDR1 and CDR2 are LNHNV and YYDKDF (reference sequence).

This clonotype came up many times. This rearrangement joins TRBV20-1 to TRBJ2-1; 7 bases fit TRBD2. Germline V gives CDR1 DFQATT, CDR2 SNEGSKA (reference sequence). V trimming: 3 bases; J trimming: 0 bases; junction bases outside the gene matches: 2. CDR3 length equals 14 residues. The CDR3 nucleotides read TGCAGTGCTAGCGGGGGGAGCTCCTACAATGAGCAGTTCTTC. This encodes CSASGGSSYNEQFF.

This clonotype was seen a few times. The gene calls are TRBV4-2 and TRBJ2-1, with 16 bases aligning to TRBD2. V dropped 2 bases and J dropped 7; count of bases not matched to a gene: 14. Germline lookup yields CDR1 LGHNA and CDR2 YNFKEQ. The CDR3 length is 20 residues. DNA of the CDR3: TGTGCCAGCAGCCAAAGTCCCGGGACTAGCGGGGGGGCAGGGAGAAATGAGCAGTTCTTC. Translating gives CASSQSPGTSGGAGRNEQFF.

This clonotype was observed a handful of times. The rearrangement uses TRBV28 and TRBJ1-1; a possible D gene is TRBD1 (6 bases). The V gene lost 2 bases and the J gene lost 6 bases, with 10 bases spanning the gap. The CDR3 contains 13 residues. Germline V lookup: CDR1 MDHEN, CDR2 SYDVKM. CDR3 bases: TGTGCCAGCAGTTTAGACAGGCTCTCTGAAGCTTTCTTT. Its translation: CASSLDRLSEAFF.

There are a few counts of this clonotype. The CDR3: CASSLRSGGYTDTQYF. CDR3 DNA sequence: TGTGCCAGCAGCTTGCGCAGCGGGGGCTACACAGATACGCAGTATTTT. The gene calls are TRBV5-4 and TRBJ2-3; 8 positions agree with TRBD2. This CDR3 has 16 residues. Germline values: CDR1 SGHNT, CDR2 YYREEE (reference sequence). V shed 1 base, J shed 2 bases, and the junction held 6 bases outside the gene matches.

The rearrangement uses TRBV10-2 and TRBJ2-7, with D perhaps assigned TRBD1 or TRBD2 (6 bases each). Germline values: CDR1 WSHSY, CDR2 SAAADI. This CDR3 spans 13 amino acids. Trimming pared 7 bases from V and 8 bases from J, leaving 18 bases between. CDR3 nucleotides: TGCGCCAGCACCTCAGAGGGGGGTCTACAGCAGTACTTC. Residues: CASTSEGGLQQYF.

This clonotype appeared a few times. The CDR3 nucleotides are TGCGCCAGCAGCCGACAGGGGGGGGGCCAAGAGACCCAGTACTTC. This translates into CASSRQGGGQETQYF. The chain is built from TRBV4-1 and TRBJ2-5; 9 bases are shared with TRBD1. The CDR3 is 15 amino acids. The germline gives CDR1 MGHRA, CDR2 YSYEKL. With 4 bases clipped from V and 1 base from J, the junction kept 4 bases outside the gene matches.

V is TRBV9 and J is TRBJ1-3; the match to TRBD1 covers 8 bases. V lost 3 bases, J lost 3 bases, and 8 bases stayed unmatched. The length of the CDR3 is 16 residues. The germline gives CDR1 SGDLS, CDR2 YYNGEE. DNA for the CDR3: TGTGCCAGCAGCGCCCGGGACAGGTTAAGTGGAAACACCATATATTTT. Protein: CASSARDRLSGNTIYF.

This clonotype has a count of ten or more. This chain joins TRBV12-3 or TRBV12-4 and TRBJ2-3; TRBD2 aligns across 8 bases. With V trimmed by 6 bases and J by 3 bases, 8 bases remained unmatched. The CDR3 runs to 15 residues. CDR3 protein: CASRPPGLETDTQYF. The CDR3 nucleotides read TGTGCCAGCAGGCCCCCGGGACTAGAAACAGATACGCAGTATTTT.

In its sample, this clonotype was seen a few times. The rearrangement links TRBV18 to TRBJ2-7; D gene uncertain. CDR3 length equals 12 residues. V lost 5 bases and J lost 3, with 8 bases in between. Germline V gives CDR1 KGHSH, CDR2 LQKENI. CDR3 in amino acids: CASSAGIYEQYV. The CDR3 nucleotides are TGTGCCAGCTCAGCAGGAATCTACGAGCAGTACGTC.

This clonotype has a handful of counts. The gene calls are TRBV15 and TRBJ2-2, with D maybe TRBD2 (5 bases). V was cut by 3 bases and J by 0 bases, with 17 bases left in between. The CDR3 is 18 residues long. Germline V CDR1 and CDR2: LNHNV, YYDKDF (reference sequence). Here the CDR3 DNA reads TGTGCCACCAGCAGTGAACCCCGGGATCTCGCGAACACCGGGGAGCTGTTTTTT. It specifies CATSSEPRDLANTGELFF.

The chain couples TRBV12-5 to TRBJ1-1; D is ambiguous. The V end lost 7 bases, the J end lost 4 bases, and 16 bases lay between the germline ends. This CDR3 region has 14 residues. CDR1 is LGHNT and CDR2 is FRNRAP in the germline V gene. The CDR3 bases are TGTGCTAGTGCCCGGCTTGGGATGGCCACTGAAGCTTTCTTT. This sequence encodes CASARLGMATEAFF.

This clonotype showed up many times. This rearrangement joins TRBV15 to TRBJ2-1, with 9 bases identical to TRBD2. CDR1 and CDR2 from the germline V gene are LNHNV and YYDKDF (reference sequence). V lost 5 bases and J lost 4; bases outside the gene matches: 6. This CDR3 has 15 residues. CDR3: CATSLGLADYNEQFF. As DNA, the CDR3 is TGTGCCACCAGCCTGGGACTAGCAGATTACAATGAGCAGTTCTTC.

The gene calls are TRBV14 and TRBJ2-7, with D perhaps TRBD2 (6 bases). Germline V gene lookup returns CDR1 SGHDN and CDR2 FVKESK. The germline V and J ends were trimmed by 7 bases and 2 bases, with 21 bases remaining between them. The CDR3 contains 16 residues. The CDR3 DNA reads TGTGCCAGCACCCCAGCCGGAGGGATGGGCGCCTACGAGCAGTACTTC. As protein: CASTPAGGMGAYEQYF.

A few counts support this clonotype. This sequence joins TRBV7-2 and TRBJ2-3; 7 bases agree with TRBD2. CDR3 length equals 16 residues. Germline CDR1 and CDR2: SGHTA and FQGNSA. The V and J ends lost 2 bases and 3 bases, in that order; junction bases with no gene match: 8. CDR3 residues: CASSLSVVGGTDTQYF. The DNA of the CDR3 is TGTGCCAGCAGCTTATCCGTGGTGGGGGGGACAGATACGCAGTATTTT.